This T cell receptor (beta chain) was recovered during a study of T cell responses to AZD1222 COVID-19 vaccine. Produced via immunoSEQ multiplex PCR; TCRdb's table is partial and in-frame only. The table lists around 120,000 clones, around 92% of them singletons. Germline CDR1 is SGHRS and CDR2 is YFSETQ. This CDR3 contains 14 residues. To note about this clone: The antigen remains unidentified. Its ends do not fully match the called genes, so a read error is possible.

General observations from the study: Rises in breadth and depth of Spike-specific TCRs came after two AZD1222 doses.

This sequence originates from an adult in good health. The chain is built from TRBV5-1 and TRBJ1-6; D remains ambiguous. The sample in question was peripheral blood, obtained on day 0 of AZD1222 vaccination. Written as DNA, the CDR3 is TGCGCCAGCAGATTGGACGGGAATAATTCACCCCTCCACTTT. It translates to CASRLDGNNSPLHF.